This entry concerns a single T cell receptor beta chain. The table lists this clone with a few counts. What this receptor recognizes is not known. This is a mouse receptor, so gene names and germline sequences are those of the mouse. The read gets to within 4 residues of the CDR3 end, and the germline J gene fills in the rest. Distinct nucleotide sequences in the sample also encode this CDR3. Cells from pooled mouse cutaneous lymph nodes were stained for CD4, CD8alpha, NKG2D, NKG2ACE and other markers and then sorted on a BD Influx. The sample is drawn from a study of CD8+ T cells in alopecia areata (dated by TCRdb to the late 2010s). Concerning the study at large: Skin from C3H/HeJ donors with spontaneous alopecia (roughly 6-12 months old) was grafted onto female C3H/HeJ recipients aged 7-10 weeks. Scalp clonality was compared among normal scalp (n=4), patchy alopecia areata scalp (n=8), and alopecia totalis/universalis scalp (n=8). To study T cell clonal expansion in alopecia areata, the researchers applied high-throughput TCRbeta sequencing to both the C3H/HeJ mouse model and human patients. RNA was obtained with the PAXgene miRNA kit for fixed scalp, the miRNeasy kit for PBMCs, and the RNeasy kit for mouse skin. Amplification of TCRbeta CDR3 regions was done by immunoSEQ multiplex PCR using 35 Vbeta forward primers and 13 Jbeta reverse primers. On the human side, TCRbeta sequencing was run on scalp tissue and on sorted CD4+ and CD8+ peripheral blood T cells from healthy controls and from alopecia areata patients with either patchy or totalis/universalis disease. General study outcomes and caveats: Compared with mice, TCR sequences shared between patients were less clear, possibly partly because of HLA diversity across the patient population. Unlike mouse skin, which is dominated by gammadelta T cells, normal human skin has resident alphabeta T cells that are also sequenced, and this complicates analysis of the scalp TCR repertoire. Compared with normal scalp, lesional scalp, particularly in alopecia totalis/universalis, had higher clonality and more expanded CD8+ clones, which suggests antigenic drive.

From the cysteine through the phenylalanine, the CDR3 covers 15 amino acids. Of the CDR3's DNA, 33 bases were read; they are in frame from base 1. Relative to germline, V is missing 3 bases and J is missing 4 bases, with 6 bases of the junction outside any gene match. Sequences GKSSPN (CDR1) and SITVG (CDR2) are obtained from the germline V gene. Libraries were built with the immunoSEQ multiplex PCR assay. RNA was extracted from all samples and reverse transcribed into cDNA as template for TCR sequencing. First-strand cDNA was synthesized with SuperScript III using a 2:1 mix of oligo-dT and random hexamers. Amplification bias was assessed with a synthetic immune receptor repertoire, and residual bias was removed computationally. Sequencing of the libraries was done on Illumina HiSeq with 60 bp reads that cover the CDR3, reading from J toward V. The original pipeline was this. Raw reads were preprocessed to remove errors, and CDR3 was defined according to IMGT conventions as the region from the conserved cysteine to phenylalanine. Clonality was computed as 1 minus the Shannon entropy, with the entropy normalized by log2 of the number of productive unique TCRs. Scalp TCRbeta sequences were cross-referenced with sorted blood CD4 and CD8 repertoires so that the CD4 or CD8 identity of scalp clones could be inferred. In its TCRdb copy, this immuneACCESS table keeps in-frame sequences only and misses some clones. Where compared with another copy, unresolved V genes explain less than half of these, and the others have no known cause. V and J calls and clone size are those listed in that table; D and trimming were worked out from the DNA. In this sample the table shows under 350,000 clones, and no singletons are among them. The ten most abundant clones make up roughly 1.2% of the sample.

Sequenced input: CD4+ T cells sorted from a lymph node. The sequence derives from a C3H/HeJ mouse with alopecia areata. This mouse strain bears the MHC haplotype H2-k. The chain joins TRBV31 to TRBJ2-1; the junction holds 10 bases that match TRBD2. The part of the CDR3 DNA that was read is TGTGCCTGGAGCCCCCGACTGGGGGGTTATGCT. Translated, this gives CAWSPRLGGYA. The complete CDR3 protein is CAWSPRLGGYAEQFF.